This TCR beta chain was sequenced in a study of shared clonotypes between healthy human individuals. Using immunoSEQ multiplex PCR, the repertoire was profiled, and TCRdb retains in-frame clones only, with some absent. The table shows roughly 680,000 clones, with about two thirds occurring only once. HIV-negative, healthy adults without recent acute infections or vaccinations were the donors. The study's findings and limits: Naive subsets usually exceeded memory subsets in estimated richness.

A note on this clone: As yet, its antigen is unknown.

CDR3 length: 10 residues. Trimming cost V 10 bases and J 8 bases; bases outside gene matches: 1. Germline V gives CDR1 MNHNS, CDR2 SASEGT. The chain recombines TRBV6-1 with TRBJ2-1; 8 bases agree with TRBD2. This TCR was sampled from a woman in her twenties or thirties in good health. The sequencing sample was made of memory CD4+ T cells sorted from blood. The subset was: CD45RA-negative fraction. The CDR3 sequence is CATGGDEQFF. CDR3 nucleotide sequence: TGTGCCACCGGGGGGGATGAGCAGTTCTTC.